This T cell receptor beta chain was found in a study of somatic mutations in cytotoxic T cells in rheumatoid arthritis. Sequenced by immunoSEQ multiplex PCR; TCRdb stores in-frame clones only, minus some. The table includes fewer than 12,000 clones, roughly 70% detected once. The V segment lost 7 bases and the J segment 5 bases; nucleotides outside the gene matches: 12. Germline loops: CDR1 LGHNA, CDR2 YSLEER. The CDR3 sequence is 16 residues long. The clonotype originates from a man aged 55 to 70 in good health. The sequencing input was CD8+ T cells sorted from blood. The chain recombines TRBV4-3 with TRBJ2-3; 10 bases line up with TRBD2. CDR3 in DNA: TGCGCCAGCAAAAACTGGGCTAGCGGGAGCCAAGATACGCAGTATTTT. This translates into CASKNWASGSQDTQYF.